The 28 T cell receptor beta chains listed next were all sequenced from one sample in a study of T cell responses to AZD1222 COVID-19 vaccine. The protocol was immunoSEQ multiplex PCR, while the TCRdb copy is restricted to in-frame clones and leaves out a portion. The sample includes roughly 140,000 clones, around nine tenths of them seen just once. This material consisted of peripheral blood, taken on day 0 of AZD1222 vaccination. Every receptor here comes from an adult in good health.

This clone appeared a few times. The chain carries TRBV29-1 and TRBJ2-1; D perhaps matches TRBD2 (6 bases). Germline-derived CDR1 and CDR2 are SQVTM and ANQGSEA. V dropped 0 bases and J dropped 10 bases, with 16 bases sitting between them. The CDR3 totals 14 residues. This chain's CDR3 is CSVEDQLAGFEQFF. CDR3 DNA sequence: TGCAGCGTTGAAGATCAACTAGCTGGATTCGAGCAGTTCTTC.

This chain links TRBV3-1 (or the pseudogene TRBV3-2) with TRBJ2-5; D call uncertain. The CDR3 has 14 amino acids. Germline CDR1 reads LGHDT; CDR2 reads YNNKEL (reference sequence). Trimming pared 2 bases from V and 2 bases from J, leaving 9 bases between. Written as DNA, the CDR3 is TGTGCCAGCAGCCAATATCCTAGACAAGAGACCCAGTACTTC. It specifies CASSQYPRQETQYF.

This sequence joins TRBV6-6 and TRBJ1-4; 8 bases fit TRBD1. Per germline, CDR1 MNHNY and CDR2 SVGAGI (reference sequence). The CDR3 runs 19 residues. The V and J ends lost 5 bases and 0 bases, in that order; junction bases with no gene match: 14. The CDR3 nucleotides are TGTGCCAGCAGTCGAGGGACAGGTTGGGTTGGGGCAACTAATGAAAAACTGTTTTTT. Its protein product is CASSRGTGWVGATNEKLFF.

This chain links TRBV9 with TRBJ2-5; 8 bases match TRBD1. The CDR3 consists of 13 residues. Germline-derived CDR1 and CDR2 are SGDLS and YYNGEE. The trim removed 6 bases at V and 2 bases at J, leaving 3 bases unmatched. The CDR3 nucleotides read TGTGCCAGCAACAGACAGGGGCAAGAGACCCAGTACTTC. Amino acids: CASNRQGQETQYF.

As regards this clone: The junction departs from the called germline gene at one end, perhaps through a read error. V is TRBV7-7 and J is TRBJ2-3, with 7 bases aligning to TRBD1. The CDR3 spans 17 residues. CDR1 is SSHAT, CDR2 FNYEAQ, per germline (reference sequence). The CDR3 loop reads CASSPMIGTDLPDTQYF. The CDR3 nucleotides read TGTGCTAGCAGCCCGATGATCGGGACAGATCTTCCAGATACGCAGTATTTT.

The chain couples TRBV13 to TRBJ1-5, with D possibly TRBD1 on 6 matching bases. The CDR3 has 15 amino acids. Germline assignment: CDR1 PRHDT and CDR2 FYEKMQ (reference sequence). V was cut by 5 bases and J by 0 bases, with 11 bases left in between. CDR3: CASSQGQYSNQPQHF. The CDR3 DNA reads TGTGCCAGCAGCCAGGGACAATATAGCAATCAGCCCCAGCATTTT.

The CDR3 DNA reads as TGTGCCAGCAGTTCGCCCCCGACTAGCGGGACCTACGAGCAGTACTTC. It translates to CASSSPPTSGTYEQYF. The chain employs TRBV27 and TRBJ2-7, with 11 bases fitting TRBD2. V lost 4 bases to trimming and J lost 2 bases; unmatched junction nucleotides: 7. CDR1 and CDR2 from the germline V gene are MNHEY and SMNVEV (reference sequence). This CDR3 has 16 residues.

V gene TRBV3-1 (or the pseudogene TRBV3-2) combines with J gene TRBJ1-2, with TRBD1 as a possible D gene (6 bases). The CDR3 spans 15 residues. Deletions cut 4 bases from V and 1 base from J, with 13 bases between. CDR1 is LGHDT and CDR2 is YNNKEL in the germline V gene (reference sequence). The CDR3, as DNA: TGTGCCAGCAGCCTCAACCCGGACAGTAACTATGGCTACACCTTC. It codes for CASSLNPDSNYGYTF.

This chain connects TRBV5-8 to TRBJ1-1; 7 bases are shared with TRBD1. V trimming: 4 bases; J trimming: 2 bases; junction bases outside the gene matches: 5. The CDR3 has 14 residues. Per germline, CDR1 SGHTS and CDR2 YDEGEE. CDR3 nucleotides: TGTGCCAGCAGCCCGACAGGGATTAACACTGAAGCTTTCTTT. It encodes CASSPTGINTEAFF.

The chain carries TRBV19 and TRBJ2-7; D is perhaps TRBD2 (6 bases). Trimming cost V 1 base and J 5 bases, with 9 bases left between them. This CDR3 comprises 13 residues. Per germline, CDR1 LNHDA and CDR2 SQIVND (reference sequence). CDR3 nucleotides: TGTGCCAGTAGTATAGGCGGGGTCCACGAGCAGTACTTC. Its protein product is CASSIGGVHEQYF.

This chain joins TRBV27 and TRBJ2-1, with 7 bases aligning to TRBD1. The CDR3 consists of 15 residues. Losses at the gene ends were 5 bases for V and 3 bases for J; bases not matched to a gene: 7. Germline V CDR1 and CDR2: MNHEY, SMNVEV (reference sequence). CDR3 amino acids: CASSPRQGNYNEQFF. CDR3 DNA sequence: TGTGCCAGCAGTCCCCGACAGGGAAACTACAATGAGCAGTTCTTC.

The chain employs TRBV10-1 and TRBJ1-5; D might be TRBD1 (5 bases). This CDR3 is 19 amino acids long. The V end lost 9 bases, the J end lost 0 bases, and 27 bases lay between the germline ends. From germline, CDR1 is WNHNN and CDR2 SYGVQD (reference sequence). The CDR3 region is CARFLGGSDWGDSNQPQHF. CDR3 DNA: TGCGCCAGATTCCTCGGGGGATCGGATTGGGGGGATAGCAATCAGCCCCAGCATTTT.

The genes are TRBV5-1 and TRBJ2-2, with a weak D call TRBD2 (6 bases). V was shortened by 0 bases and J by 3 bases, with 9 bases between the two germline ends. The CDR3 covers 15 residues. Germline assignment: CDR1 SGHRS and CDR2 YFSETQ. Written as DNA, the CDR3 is TGCGCCAGCAGCTTGGCCAGGGAGGACACCGGGGAGCTGTTTTTT. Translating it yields CASSLAREDTGELFF.

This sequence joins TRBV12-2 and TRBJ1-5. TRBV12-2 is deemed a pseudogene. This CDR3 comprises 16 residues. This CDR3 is CASRLALGPGCQPQHF. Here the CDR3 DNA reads TGTGCAAGTCGCTTAGCTCTGGGCCCGGGTTGTCAGCCCCAGCATTTT.

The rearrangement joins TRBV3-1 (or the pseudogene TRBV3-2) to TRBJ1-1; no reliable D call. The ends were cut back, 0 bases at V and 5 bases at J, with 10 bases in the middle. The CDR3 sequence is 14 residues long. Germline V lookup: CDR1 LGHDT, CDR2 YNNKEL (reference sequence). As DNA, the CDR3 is TGTGCCAGCAGCCAAGATCAAGTAAAGACTGAAGCTTTCTTT. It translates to CASSQDQVKTEAFF.

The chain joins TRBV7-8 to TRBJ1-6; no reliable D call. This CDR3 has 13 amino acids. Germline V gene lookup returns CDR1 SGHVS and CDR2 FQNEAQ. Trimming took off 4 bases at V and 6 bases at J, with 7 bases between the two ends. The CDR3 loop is CASSSGPNSPLHF. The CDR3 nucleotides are TGTGCCAGCAGCTCTGGCCCTAATTCACCCCTCCACTTT. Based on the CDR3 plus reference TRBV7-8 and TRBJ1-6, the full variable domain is GAGVSQSPRYKVAKRGQDVALRCDPISGHVSLFWYQQALGQGPEFLTYFQNEAQLDKSGLPSDRFFAERPEGSVSTLKIQRTQQEDSAVYLCASSSGPNSPLHFGNGTRLTVT.

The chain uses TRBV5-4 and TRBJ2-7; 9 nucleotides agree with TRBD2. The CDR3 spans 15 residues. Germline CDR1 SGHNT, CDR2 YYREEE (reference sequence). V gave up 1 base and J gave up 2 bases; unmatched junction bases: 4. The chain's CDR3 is CASSLRASGAYEQYF. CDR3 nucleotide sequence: TGTGCCAGCAGCTTGAGGGCTAGCGGGGCCTACGAGCAGTACTTC.

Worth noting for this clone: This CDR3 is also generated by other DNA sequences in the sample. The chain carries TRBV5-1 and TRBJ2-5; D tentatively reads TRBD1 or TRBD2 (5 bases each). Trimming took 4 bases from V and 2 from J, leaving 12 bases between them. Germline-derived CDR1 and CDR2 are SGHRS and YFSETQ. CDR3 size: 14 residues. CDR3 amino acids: CASSTGQVQETQYF. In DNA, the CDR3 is TGCGCCAGCAGCACGGGGCAGGTTCAAGAGACCCAGTACTTC.

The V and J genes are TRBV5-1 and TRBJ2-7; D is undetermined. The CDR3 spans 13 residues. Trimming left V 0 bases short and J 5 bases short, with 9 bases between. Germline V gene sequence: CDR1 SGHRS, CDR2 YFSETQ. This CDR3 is CASSLGSTDEQYF. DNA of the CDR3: TGCGCCAGCAGCTTGGGCTCAACAGACGAGCAGTACTTC.

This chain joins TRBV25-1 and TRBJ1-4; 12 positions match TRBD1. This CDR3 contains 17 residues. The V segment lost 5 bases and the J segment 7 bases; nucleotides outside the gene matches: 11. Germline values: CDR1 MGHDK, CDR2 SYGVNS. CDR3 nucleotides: TGTGCCAGCAGTCTAACGAGGGACAGGGGGCTGGGTGAAAAACTGTTTTTT. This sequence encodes CASSLTRDRGLGEKLFF.

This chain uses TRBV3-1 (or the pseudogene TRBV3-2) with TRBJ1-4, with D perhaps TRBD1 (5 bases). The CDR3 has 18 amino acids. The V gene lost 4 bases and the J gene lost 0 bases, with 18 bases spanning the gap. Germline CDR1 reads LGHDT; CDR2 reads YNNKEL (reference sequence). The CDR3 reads CASSLSGPLLATNEKLFF. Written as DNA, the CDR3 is TGTGCCAGCAGCCTGTCGGGACCGTTATTGGCAACTAATGAAAAACTGTTTTTT.

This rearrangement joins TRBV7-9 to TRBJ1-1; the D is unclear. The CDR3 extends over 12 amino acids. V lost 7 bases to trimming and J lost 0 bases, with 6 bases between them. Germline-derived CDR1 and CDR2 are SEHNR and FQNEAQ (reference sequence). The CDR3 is CASTTVNTEAFF. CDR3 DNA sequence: TGTGCCAGCACTACAGTGAACACTGAAGCTTTCTTT.

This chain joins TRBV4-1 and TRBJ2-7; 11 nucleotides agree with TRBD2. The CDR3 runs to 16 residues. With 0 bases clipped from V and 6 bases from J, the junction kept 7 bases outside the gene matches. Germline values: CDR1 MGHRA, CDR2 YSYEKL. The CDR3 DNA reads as TGCGCCAGCAGCCAAGATCGAGAGACTAGCGGGATCGAGCAGTACTTC. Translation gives CASSQDRETSGIEQYF.

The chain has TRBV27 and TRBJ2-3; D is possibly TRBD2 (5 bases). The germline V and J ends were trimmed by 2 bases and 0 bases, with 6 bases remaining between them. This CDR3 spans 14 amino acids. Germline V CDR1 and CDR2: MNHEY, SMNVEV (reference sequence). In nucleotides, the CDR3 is TGTGCCAGCAGTTTAGGCGGGAGCACAGATACGCAGTATTTT. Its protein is CASSLGGSTDTQYF.

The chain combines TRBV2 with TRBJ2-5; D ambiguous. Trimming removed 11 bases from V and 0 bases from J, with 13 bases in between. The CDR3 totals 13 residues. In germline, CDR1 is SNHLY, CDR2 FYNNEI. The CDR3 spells CAARHRYQETQYF. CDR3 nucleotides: TGTGCCGCCCGTCACCGGTACCAAGAGACCCAGTACTTC.

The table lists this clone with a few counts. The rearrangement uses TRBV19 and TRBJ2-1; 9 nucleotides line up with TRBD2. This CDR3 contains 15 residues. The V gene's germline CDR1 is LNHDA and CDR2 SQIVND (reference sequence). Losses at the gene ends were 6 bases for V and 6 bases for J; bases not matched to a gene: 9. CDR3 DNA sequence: TGTGCCAGTAGCATCCCCACTAGCGGGCTCAATGAGCAGTTCTTC. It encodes CASSIPTSGLNEQFF.

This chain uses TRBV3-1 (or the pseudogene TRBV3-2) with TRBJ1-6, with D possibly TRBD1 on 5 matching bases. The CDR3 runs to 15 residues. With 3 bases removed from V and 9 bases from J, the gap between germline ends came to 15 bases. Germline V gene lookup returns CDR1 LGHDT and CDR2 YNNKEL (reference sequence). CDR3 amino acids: CASSHAGLRGSPLHF. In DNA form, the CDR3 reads TGTGCCAGCAGCCATGCGGGACTGCGCGGTTCACCCCTCCACTTT.

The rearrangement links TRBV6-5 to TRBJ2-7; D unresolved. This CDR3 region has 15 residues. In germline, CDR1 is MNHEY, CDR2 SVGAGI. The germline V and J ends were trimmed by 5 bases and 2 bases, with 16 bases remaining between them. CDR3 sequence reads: CASSKRLADTYEQYF. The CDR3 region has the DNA TGTGCCAGCAGTAAACGACTGGCTGATACCTACGAGCAGTACTTC.